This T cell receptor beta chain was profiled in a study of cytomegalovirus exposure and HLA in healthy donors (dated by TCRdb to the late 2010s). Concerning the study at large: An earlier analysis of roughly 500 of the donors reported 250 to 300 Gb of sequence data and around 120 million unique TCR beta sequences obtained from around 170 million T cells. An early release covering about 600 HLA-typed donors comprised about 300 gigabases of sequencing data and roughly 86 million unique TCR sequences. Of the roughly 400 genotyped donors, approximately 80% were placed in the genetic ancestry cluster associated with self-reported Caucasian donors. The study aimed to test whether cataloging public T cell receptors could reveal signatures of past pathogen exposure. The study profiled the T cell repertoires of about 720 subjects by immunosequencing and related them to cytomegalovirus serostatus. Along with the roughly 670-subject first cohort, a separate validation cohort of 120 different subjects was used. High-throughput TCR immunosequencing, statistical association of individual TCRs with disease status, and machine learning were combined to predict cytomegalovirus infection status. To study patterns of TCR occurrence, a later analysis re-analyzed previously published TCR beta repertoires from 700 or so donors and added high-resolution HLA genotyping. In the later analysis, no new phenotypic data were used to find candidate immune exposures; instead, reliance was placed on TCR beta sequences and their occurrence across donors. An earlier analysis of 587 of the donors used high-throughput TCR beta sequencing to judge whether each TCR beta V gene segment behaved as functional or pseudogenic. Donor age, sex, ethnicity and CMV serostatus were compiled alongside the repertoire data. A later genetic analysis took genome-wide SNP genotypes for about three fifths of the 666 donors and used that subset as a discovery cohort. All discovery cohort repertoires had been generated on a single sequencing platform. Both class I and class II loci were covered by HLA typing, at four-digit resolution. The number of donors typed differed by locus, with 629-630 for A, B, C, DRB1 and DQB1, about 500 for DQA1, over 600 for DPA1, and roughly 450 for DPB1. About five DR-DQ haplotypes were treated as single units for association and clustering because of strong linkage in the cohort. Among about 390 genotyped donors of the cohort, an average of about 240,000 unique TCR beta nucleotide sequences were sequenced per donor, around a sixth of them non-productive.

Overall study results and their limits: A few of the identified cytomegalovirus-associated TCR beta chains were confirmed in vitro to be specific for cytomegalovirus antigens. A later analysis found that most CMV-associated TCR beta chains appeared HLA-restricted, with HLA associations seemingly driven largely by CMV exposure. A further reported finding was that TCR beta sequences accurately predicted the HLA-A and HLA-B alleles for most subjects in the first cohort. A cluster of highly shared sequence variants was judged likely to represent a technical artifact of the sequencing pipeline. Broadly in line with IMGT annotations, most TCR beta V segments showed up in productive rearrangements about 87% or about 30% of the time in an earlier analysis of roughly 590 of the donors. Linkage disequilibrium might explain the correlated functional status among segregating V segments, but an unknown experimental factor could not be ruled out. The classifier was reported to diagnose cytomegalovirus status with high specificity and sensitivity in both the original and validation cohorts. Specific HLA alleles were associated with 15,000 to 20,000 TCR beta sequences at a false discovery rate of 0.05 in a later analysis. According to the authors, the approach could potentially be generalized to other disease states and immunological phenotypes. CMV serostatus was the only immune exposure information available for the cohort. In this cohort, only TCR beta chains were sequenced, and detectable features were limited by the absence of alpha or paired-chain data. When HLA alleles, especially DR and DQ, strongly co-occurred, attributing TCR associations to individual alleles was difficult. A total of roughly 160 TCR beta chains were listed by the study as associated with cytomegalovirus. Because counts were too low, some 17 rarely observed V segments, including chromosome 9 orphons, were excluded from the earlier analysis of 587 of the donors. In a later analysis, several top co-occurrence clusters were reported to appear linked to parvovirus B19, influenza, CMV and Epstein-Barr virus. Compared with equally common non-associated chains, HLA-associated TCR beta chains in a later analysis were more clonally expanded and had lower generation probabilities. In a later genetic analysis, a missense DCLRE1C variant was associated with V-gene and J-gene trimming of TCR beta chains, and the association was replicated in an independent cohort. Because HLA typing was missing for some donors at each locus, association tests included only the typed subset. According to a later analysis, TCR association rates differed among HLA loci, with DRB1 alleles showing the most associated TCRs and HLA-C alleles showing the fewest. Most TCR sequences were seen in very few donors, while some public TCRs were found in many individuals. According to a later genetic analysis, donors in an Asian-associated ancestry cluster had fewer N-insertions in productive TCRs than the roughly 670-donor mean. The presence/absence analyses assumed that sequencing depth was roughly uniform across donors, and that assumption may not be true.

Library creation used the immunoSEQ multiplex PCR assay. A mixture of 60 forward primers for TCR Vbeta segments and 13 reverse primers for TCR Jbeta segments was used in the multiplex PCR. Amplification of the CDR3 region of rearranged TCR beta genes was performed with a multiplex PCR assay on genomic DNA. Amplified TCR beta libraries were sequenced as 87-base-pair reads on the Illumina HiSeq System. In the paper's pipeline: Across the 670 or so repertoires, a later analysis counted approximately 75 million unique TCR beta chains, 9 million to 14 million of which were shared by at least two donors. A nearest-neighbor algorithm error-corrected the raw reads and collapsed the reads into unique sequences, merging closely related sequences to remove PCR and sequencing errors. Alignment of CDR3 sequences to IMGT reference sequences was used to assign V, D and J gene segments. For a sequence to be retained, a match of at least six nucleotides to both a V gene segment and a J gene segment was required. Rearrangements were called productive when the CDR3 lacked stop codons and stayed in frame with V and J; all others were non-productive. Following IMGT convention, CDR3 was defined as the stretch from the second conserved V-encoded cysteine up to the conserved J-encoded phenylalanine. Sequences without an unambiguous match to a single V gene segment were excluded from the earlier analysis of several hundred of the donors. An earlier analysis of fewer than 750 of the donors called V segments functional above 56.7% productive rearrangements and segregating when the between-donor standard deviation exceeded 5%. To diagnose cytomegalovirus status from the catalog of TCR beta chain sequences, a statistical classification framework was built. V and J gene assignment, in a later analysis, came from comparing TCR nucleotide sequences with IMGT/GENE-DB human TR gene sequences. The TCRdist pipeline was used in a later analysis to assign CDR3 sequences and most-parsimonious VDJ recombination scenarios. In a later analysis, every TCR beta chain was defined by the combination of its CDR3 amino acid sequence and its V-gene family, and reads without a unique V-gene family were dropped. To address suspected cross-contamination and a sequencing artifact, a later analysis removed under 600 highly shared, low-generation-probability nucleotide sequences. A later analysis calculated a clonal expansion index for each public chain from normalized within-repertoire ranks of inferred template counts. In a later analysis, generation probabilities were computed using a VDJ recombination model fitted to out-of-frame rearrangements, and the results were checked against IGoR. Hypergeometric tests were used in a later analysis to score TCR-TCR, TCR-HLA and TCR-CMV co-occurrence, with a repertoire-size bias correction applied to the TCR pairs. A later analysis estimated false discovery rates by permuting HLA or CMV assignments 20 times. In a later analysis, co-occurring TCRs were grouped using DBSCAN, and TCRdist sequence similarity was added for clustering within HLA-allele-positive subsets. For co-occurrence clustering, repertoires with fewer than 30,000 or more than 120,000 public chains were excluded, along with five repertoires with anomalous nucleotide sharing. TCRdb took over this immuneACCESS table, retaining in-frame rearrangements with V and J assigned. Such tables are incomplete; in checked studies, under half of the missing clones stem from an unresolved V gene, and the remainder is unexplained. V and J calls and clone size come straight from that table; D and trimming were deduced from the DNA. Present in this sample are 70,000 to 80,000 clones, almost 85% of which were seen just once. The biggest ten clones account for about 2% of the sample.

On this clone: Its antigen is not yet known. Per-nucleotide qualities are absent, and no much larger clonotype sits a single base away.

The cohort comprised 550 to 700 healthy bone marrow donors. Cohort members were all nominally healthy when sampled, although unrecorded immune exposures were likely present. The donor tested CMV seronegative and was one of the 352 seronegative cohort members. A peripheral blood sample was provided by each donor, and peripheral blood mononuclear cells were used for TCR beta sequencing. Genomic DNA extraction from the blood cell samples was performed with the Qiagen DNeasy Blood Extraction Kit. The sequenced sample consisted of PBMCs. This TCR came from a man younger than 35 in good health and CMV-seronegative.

The DNA sequence reads TGTGCCAGCAGCCCAAGAGGTAACCCGGCGGGCAATGAGCAGTTCTTC. Protein translation: CASSPRGNPAGNEQFF. Rearrangement joined TRBV9 to TRBJ2-1; TRBD2 could be the D gene, as 5 bases match. CDR1 and CDR2, looked up from the germline V gene, are SGDLS and YYNGEE. The CDR3 spans 16 residues, from the cysteine through the phenylalanine. Only CDR3 DNA is held: 48 bases, read in frame from base 1. V is pared back by 4 bases and J by 6 bases, with 20 bases lying between the germline termini. The full variable domain, completed from the reference TRBV9 and TRBJ2-1 proteins outside the CDR3, reads DSGVTQTPKHLITATGQRVTLRCSPRSGDLSVYWYQQSLDQGLQFLIQYYNGEERAKGNILERFSAQQFPDLHSELNLSSLELGDSALYFCASSPRGNPAGNEQFFGPGTRLTVL.